This T cell receptor (beta chain) was retrieved from a study of cytomegalovirus exposure and HLA in healthy donors. As for this clone: Its antigen is not known.

Study results and caveats: Sequencing probably produced one cluster of sequence variants that were highly shared. The study flagged 150 to 200 TCR beta chains as cytomegalovirus-associated.

Germline V gene data show CDR1 as WNHNN and CDR2 as SYGVQD (reference sequence). The CDR3 has 16 amino acids. The V gene lost 9 bases and the J gene lost 8 bases, with 25 bases spanning the gap. Amplification used 60 Vbeta primers and 13 Jbeta primers. The method was immunoSEQ multiplex PCR; TCRdb's version includes in-frame clones alone and lacks a portion of them. The data hold some 140,000 clones, with 65% to 80% observed a single time. This chain links TRBV10-1 with TRBJ2-2; tentative D call: TRBD2 (6 bases). The source is a man between 18 and 29 years old in good health and CMV-seronegative. Sequenced sample: PBMCs. The CDR3 DNA follows: TGCGCCAGTCGTTCTCCGGGACTCCCTCGAGGGGGGGAGCTGTTTTTT. Its protein is CASRSPGLPRGGELFF.